The present TCR beta chain was sequenced within a study of post-analysis software for immune sequencing data. Unique-molecular-identifier-tagged TCR beta cDNA libraries were used. The source material, roughly 0.9 to 11 million T cells, gave rise to roughly 0.5 million cDNA molecules. TCRdb fed the PCR reads into MiXCR, producing one record per CDR3 protein. The sample has more than 350,000 distinct CDR3 sequences; 30% to 45% are singletons. Specimen: blood. This TCR was sampled from a girl aged 2 to 10 with multiple sclerosis.

The CDR3 protein is CSAGTSQGYEQYF. CDR3 in DNA: TGCAGCGCCGGGACTAGCCAGGGTTACGAGCAGTACTTC. The chain recombines TRBV29-1 with TRBJ2-7; 9 bases agree with TRBD2. There are 13 residues in the CDR3. Per germline, CDR1 SQVTM and CDR2 ANQGSEA. The V and J ends lost 7 bases and 4 bases, in that order; junction bases with no gene match: 8.